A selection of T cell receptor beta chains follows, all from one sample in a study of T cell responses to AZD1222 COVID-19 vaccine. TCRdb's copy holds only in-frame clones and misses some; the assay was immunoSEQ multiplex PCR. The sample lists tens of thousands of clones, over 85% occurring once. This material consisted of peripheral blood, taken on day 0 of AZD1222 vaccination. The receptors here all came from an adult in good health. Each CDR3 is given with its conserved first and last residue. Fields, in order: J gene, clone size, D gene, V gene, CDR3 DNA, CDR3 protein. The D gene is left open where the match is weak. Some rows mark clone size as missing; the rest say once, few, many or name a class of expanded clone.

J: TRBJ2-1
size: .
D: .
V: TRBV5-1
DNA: TGCGCCAGCAAGCGACGGGGGTTCAGCTCCTACAATGAGCAGTTCTTC
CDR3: CASKRRGFSSYNEQFF

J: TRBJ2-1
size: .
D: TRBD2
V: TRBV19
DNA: TGTGCCAGTAGTCGGGTAGGGCTAGCGGGAACCAATGAGCAGTTCTTC
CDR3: CASSRVGLAGTNEQFF

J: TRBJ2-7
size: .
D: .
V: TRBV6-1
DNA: TGTGCCAGCAGTGAAAGGACAGATTCCTACGAGCAGTACTTC
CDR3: CASSERTDSYEQYF

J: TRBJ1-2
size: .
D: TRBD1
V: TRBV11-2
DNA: TGTGCCAGCAGCTACCGGGACAGACCTAACTATGGCTACACCTTC
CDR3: CASSYRDRPNYGYTF

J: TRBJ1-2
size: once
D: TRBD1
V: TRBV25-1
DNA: TGTGCCAGCAGTGGCAGGGGGGTCGACTATGGCTACACCTTC
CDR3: CASSGRGVDYGYTF

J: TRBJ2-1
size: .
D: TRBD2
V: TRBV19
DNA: TGTGCCAGTAGCCCGGGACTAGGTTCCTACAATGAGCAGTTCTTC
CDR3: CASSPGLGSYNEQFF

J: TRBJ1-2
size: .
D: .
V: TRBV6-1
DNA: TGTGCCAGCAGTGAAGCGGGAAGGGCGGGCGACTACACCTTC
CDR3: CASSEAGRAGDYTF

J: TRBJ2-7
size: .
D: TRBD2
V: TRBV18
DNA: TGTGCCAGCGCCCGAACTAGCGGGGGTTCCTACGAGCAGTACTTC
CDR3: CASARTSGGSYEQYF

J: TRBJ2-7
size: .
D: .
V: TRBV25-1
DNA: TGTGCCAGCAGCGAAGGCAGGGTAAGGTACGAGCAGTACTTC
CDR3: CASSEGRVRYEQYF

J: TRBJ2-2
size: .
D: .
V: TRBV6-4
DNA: TGTGCCAGCAGTGACTGGGCCGGGGAGCTGTTTTTT
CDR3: CASSDWAGELFF

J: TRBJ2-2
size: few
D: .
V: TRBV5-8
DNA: TGTGCCAGCAGCGTTCGGATTGCGTCGGGGGAGCTGTTTTTT
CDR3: CASSVRIASGELFF

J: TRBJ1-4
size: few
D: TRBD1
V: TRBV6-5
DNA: TGTGCCAGCAGTTACTCGCAGGGGGCTGGTGAAAAACTGTTTTTT
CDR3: CASSYSQGAGEKLFF

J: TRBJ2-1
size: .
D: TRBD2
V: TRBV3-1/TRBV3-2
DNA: TGTGCCAGCAGCCAAGGAAGAGGACTAGCGGGAAAAAATGAGCAGTTCTTC
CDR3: CASSQGRGLAGKNEQFF

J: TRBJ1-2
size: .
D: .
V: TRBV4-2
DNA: TGTGCCAGCAGCCAAGATAGGAGGAATGGCTACACCTTC
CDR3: CASSQDRRNGYTF

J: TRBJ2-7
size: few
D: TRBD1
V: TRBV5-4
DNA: TGTGCCAGCAGCTTGAGCCCATTTGGGGACAGGGGACTTTTCGAGCAGTACTTC
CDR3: CASSLSPFGDRGLFEQYF

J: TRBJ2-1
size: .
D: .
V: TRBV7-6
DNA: TGTGCCAGCAGTCTATTGTATGGTGAGCAGTTCTTC
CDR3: CASSLLYGEQFF

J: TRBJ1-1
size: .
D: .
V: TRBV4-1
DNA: TGCGCCAGCAGCCAGGGGCCGCAGAACACTGAAGCTTTCTTT
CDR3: CASSQGPQNTEAFF

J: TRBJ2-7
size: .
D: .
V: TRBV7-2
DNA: TGTGCCAGCAGCATAGGGAGCTACGAGCAGTACTTC
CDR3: CASSIGSYEQYF

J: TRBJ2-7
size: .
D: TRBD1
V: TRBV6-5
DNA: TGTGCCAGCAGTCGACAGGGTTACGAGCAGTACTTC
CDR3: CASSRQGYEQYF

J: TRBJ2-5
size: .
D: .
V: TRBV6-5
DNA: TGTGCCAGCAGTTATGAGGTGGGCCGGAGAGAGACCCAGTACTTC
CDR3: CASSYEVGRRETQYF

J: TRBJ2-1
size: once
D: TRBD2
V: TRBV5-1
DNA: TGCGCCAGCAGCGATCCGGGACTAGCGGGTATAAACAATGAGCAGTTCTTC
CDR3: CASSDPGLAGINNEQFF

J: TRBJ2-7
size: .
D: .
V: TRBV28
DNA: TGTGCCAGCAGTCTCTACTACCTAGGACTAGTAGGGGGTGCCTACGAGCAGTACTTC
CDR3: CASSLYYLGLVGGAYEQYF

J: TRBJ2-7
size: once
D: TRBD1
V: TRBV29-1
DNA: TGCAGCGTTCGGACAGGGAGTGAGCAGTACTTC
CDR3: CSVRTGSEQYF

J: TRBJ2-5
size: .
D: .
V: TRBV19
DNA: TGTGCCCTCTTGGCAGGGAAAGAGACCCAGTACTTC
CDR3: CALLAGKETQYF

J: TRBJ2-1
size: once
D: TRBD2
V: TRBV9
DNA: TGTGCCAGCAGCGTAGAGAGCGGGAGAGGGTATGAGCAGTTCTTC
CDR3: CASSVESGRGYEQFF

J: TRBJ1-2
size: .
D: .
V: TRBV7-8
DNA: TGTGCCAGCAGCCGAGGGGGGACATCAGCTAACTATGGCTACACCTTC
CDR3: CASSRGGTSANYGYTF

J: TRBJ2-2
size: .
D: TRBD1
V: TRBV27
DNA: TGTGCCAGCAGTGAACGGACAGGGATCCCCCTGAACACCGGGGAGCTGTTTTTT
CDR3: CASSERTGIPLNTGELFF

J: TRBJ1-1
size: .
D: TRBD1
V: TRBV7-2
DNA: TGTGCCAGCAGTCAACAGGGGATCACTGAAGCTTTCTTT
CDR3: CASSQQGITEAFF

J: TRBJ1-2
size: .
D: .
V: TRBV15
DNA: TGTGCCACCAGCAGAGATGGCACTAACTATGGCTACACCTTC
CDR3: CATSRDGTNYGYTF

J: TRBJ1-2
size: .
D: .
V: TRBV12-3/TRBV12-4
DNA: TGTGCCAGCAGTTTAGGTGGTGGCTACACCTTC
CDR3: CASSLGGGYTF

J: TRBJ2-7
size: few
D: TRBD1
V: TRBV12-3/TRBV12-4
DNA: TGTGCCAGCAGTCGGACAGGGGTGAACGAGCAGTACTTC
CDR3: CASSRTGVNEQYF

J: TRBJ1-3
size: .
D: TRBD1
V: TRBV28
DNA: TGTGCCAGCAGTTCAGGGGGTGGTGGAAACACCATATATTTT
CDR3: CASSSGGGGNTIYF

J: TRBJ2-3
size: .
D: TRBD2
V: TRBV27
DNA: TGTGCCAGTACTTCTAGCGGGGGGGTAGCAGATACGCAGTATTTT
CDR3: CASTSSGGVADTQYF

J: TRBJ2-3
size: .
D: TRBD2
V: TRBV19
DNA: TGTGCCAGTAGGCAGCGGGGCGGCACAGATACGCAGTATTTT
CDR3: CASRQRGGTDTQYF

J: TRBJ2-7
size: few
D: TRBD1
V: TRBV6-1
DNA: TGTGCCAGCAGTGAAAATGATGGGACAGGGGGCTACGAGCAGTACTTC
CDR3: CASSENDGTGGYEQYF

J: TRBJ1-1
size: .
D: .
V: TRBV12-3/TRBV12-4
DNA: TGTGCCAGCAGTTCTCGGCTGACTGCTGAAGCTTTCTTT
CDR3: CASSSRLTAEAFF

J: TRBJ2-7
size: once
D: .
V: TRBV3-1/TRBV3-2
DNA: TGTGCCAGCAGCTCCCGACGGAAACTCAATTACGAGCAGTACTTC
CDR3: CASSSRRKLNYEQYF

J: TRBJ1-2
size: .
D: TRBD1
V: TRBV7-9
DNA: TGTGCCAGCAGCACCGGGACAGGGTCGTCTGGCTACACCTTC
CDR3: CASSTGTGSSGYTF

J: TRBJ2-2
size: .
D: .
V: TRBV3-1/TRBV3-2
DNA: TGTGCCAGCAGCTTAAGACAGACTACCGGGGAGCTGTTTTTT
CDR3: CASSLRQTTGELFF

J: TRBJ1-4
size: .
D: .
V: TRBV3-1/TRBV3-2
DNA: TGTGCCAGCAGCCAAGATCTCCCGTCGGCCGCAACTAATGAAAAACTGTTTTTT
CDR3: CASSQDLPSAATNEKLFF

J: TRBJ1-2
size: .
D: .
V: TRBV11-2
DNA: TGTGCCAGCAGCTTAGTAGGGATGAGGCGGGGGACGGGCTATGGCTACACCTTC
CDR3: CASSLVGMRRGTGYGYTF

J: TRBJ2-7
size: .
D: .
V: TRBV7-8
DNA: TGTGCCAGCAGCCTGGGAGGCTGGGAGCAGTACTTC
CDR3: CASSLGGWEQYF

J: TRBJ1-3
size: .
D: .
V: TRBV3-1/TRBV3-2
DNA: TGTGCCAGCAGCCAAGATGTAGGGGTTTACACCATATATTTT
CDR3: CASSQDVGVYTIYF

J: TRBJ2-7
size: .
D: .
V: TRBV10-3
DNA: TGTGCCATCGGTGGTTCCTACGAGCAGTACTTC
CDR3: CAIGGSYEQYF

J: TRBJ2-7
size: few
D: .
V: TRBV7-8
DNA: TGTGCCAGCAGCAAGGGACTTCAATTGACCAACGAGCAGTACTTC
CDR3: CASSKGLQLTNEQYF

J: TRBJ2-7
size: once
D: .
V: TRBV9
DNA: TGTGCCAGCAGCGCCTCTATCAGCTCCTACGAGCAGTACTTC
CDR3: CASSASISSYEQYF

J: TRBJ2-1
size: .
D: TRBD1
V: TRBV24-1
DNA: TGTGCCACCAGTCCAGGGGGCTCCTACAATGAGCAGTTCTTC
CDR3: CATSPGGSYNEQFF